In this sample, the clone carrying this TCR beta chain turned up many times. The definition of stable Graves' hyperthyroidism was no ophthalmopathy progression within 18 months. Not enrolled were patients with uncontrolled infection, other autoimmune disease, pregnancy or lactation. Together with thyroid ultrasound, orbital computed tomography, serum thyroxine and TRAb, clinical symptoms were used for diagnoses. The entry originates in a study of T cells in Graves' hyperthyroidism and ophthalmopathy. Study as a whole: Peripheral blood sampling occurred at initial diagnosis, before any treatment.

TCR beta CDR3 sequences were amplified from RNA transcripts. Primed by the HTBI set, a first-round RT-PCR was run on the TCR CDR3. TCRdb re-called the multiplex PCR reads with MiXCR, one entry per CDR3 protein. Here the sample spans some 620,000 distinct CDR3 sequences, 15% to 20% being singletons. The germline V gene has CDR1 KGHDR and CDR2 SFDVKD. V trimming: 10 bases; J trimming: 1 base; junction bases outside the gene matches: 8. The CDR3 contains 15 residues. Sequences were obtained from blood. This clonotype was obtained from a woman aged 25 to 39 with Graves' hyperthyroidism. This sequence joins TRBV24-1 and TRBJ2-2; 7 bases match TRBD1. The CDR3 region has the DNA TGTGCCACAGGCTCGGGACAGTTGAACACCGGGGAGCTGTTTTTT. It specifies CATGSGQLNTGELFF.